This is a list of T cell receptor beta chains from one sample in a study of response to subunit inactivated influenza vaccine. Each CDR3 protein gets one entry after TCRdb re-called the RT-PCR reads with MiXCR. Among roughly 780,000 distinct CDR3 sequences, approximately 17% were seen once, and the ten largest hold approximately 11%. The sequencing here drew on PBMCs from blood, taken 5 days after vaccination. The receptors were sampled from a man aged 45-65 years who received an inactivated influenza vaccine. Both conserved end residues are part of each CDR3. The D gene is left open where the match is weak. A row's size may be missing; if present it is once, few, many or a size class.

v_gene	d_gene	j_gene	abundance	CDR3nt	CDR3aa
TRBV6-1	-	TRBJ2-2	-	TGTGCCAGCCGTGGGTCCTGGTCGAACACCGGGGAGCTGTTTTTT	CASRGSWSNTGELFF
TRBV11-2	TRBD2	TRBJ2-1	few	TGTGCCAGCAGTCCCGGGACTAGCGGGGTAGATGAGCAGTTCTTC	CASSPGTSGVDEQFF
TRBV29-1	TRBD2	TRBJ2-3	-	TGCAGCGTGGGGACTAGCGGGACTGCAGATACGCAGTATTTT	CSVGTSGTADTQYF
TRBV6-2/TRBV6-3	-	TRBJ2-3	many	TGTGCCAGCAGTTACTCGATAGGAGCCGGGACAAGGGGGAAGGCGCAGTATTTT	CASSYSIGAGTRGKAQYF
TRBV9	TRBD1	TRBJ2-5	-	TGTGCCAGCAGCGTAGCTGGGACAGGGCTGAGAGAGACCCAGTACTTC	CASSVAGTGLRETQYF
TRBV7-2	TRBD2	TRBJ2-7	-	TGTGCCAGCAGCTTCTCCGGGGGGGGAGGAAACGAGCAGTACTTC	CASSFSGGGGNEQYF
TRBV2	TRBD1	TRBJ1-2	few	TGTGCCAGCAGTGGGGACAGGACGCCCTATGGCTACACCTTC	CASSGDRTPYGYTF
TRBV5-1	-	TRBJ2-7	once	TGCGCCAGCAGCTTGGCCCTCTCCGGGAGCGCCCACGAGCAGTACTTC	CASSLALSGSAHEQYF
TRBV12-3/TRBV12-4	TRBD1	TRBJ1-2	-	TGTGCCAGCAGCACGGACAGGGACCATGGCTACACCTTC	CASSTDRDHGYTF
TRBV10-3	TRBD1	TRBJ2-7	-	TGTGCCATCAGTGCGGAAAGGGACAGGTACGAGCAGTACTTC	CAISAERDRYEQYF
TRBV28	-	TRBJ2-3	many	TGTGCCAGCAGTCCCAGTGGGGGAGATACGCAGTATTTT	CASSPSGGDTQYF
TRBV7-9	-	TRBJ1-4	-	TGTGCCAGCAGCACCGGGAACGATGAAAAACTGTTTTTT	CASSTGNDEKLFF
TRBV4-3	TRBD2	TRBJ2-7	few	TGCGCCAGCAGCCAAGAAGGGGGGACTAGCGGGACCTACGAGCAGTACTTC	CASSQEGGTSGTYEQYF
TRBV12-3/TRBV12-4	TRBD2	TRBJ2-5	few	TGTGCCAGCAGTCCCGGACTAGTGGGCGAGACCCAGTACTTC	CASSPGLVGETQYF
TRBV6-1	TRBD2	TRBJ2-5	few	TGTGCCAGCAGTCCGCCGACTAGCGGGGGGCCGCGAAGCAAAGAGACCCAGTACTTC	CASSPPTSGGPRSKETQYF
TRBV11-2	-	TRBJ2-1	once	TGTGCCAGCACCCACCTGGCAGCGGGTATGTACAATGAGCAGTTCTTC	CASTHLAAGMYNEQFF
TRBV27	TRBD2	TRBJ2-3	few	TGTGCCAGCAGTTTAGCGGCTAGCGGGAGCCCAGTATCCGAAACAGATACGCAGTATTTT	CASSLAASGSPVSETDTQYF
TRBV29-1	-	TRBJ2-3	few	TGCAGCGTTGAAAAGGGGCTCTGGACAGATACGCAGTATTTT	CSVEKGLWTDTQYF
TRBV7-2	TRBD2	TRBJ2-5	-	TGTGCCAGCAGTCGCGGGGGAACACAAGAGACCCAGTACTTC	CASSRGGTQETQYF